A selection of T cell receptor beta chains follows, all from one sample in a study of blood T cell repertoires in COVID-19. Sequencing was performed with immunoSEQ multiplex PCR; in TCRdb, only in-frame clones are kept and a portion is missing. Altogether just over 300,000 clones are present, 89% being singletons, with the ten largest covering less than 2%. The sample was peripheral blood. Source of these receptors: a woman aged 25 to 45 with COVID-19, enrolled during active disease. The CDR3 runs from the conserved cysteine through the conserved F or W. D genes are given only for firm matches. Expanded clones get a size class; other rows say once, few or many, or leave the size out.

V	size	J	D	DNA	CDR3
TRBV3-1/TRBV3-2	once	TRBJ1-1	.	TGTGCCAGCAGCCCCGGACTGAGAGGTACTGAAGCTTTCTTT	CASSPGLRGTEAFF
TRBV30	.	TRBJ1-1	.	TGTGCCTGGAGTGTACTCGACATGAAGAACGATGAAGCTTTCTTT	CAWSVLDMKNDEAFF
TRBV11-3	.	TRBJ2-7	.	TGTGCCAGCAGCCGTGAGGTCAACGAGCAGTACTTC	CASSREVNEQYF
TRBV7-9	.	TRBJ1-1	.	TGTGCCAGCAGCTTCAGAACCGCGAACACTGAAGCTTTCTTT	CASSFRTANTEAFF
TRBV18	.	TRBJ2-2	.	TGTGCCAGCCGGAACAGGGTCGCCAACACCGGGGAGCTGTTTTTT	CASRNRVANTGELFF
TRBV10-3	once	TRBJ2-2	TRBD1	TGTGCCATCACCGAACAGGGGGCTGGTACCGGGGAGCTGTTTTTT	CAITEQGAGTGELFF
TRBV10-3	.	TRBJ2-3	.	TGTGCCATCAGTCTCTCGACAGAATCTAGCACAGATACGCAGTATTTT	CAISLSTESSTDTQYF
TRBV5-5	few	TRBJ2-7	TRBD1	TGTGCCAGCAGCTTGGTCGGGACAGGGAACTCCTACGAGCAGTACTTC	CASSLVGTGNSYEQYF
TRBV5-1	.	TRBJ1-2	.	TGCGCCAGCAGCTCTCAGGGGTCGGGAGGCTACACCTTC	CASSSQGSGGYTF
TRBV6-4	.	TRBJ1-5	.	TGTGCCAGCAGCAGCTATCTCAGGTCCCAGCATTTT	CASSSYLRSQHF
TRBV18	.	TRBJ2-1	TRBD2	TGTGCCAGCTCACCACCCGGGGGGGGGAACAATGAGCAGTTCTTC	CASSPPGGGNNEQFF
TRBV6-2/TRBV6-3	.	TRBJ2-5	.	TGTGCCAGCAGTTACCCACCGGGACACGGACAAGAGACCCAGTACTTC	CASSYPPGHGQETQYF
TRBV6-5	.	TRBJ2-7	.	TGTGCCAGCAGTTACTCGTTAGACAGCTCCTACGAGCAGTACTTC	CASSYSLDSSYEQYF
TRBV7-9	.	TRBJ1-1	TRBD1	TGTGCCAGCAGCTTATCGGGACAGGTGAACACTGAAGCTTTCTTT	CASSLSGQVNTEAFF
TRBV10-1	.	TRBJ1-3	.	TGCGCCAGCAGTGATGGAGGGACTGGAAACACCATATATTTT	CASSDGGTGNTIYF
TRBV19	.	TRBJ1-2	TRBD1	TGTGCCAGTAGCCCAGGGGGGACAGGGAACTATGGCTACACCTTC	CASSPGGTGNYGYTF
TRBV5-1	.	TRBJ2-2	TRBD2	TGCGCCAGCAGCAGGGGTCGCCTAGCGGGAAGGGGGGCGAACACCGGGGAGCTGTTTTTT	CASSRGRLAGRGANTGELFF
TRBV2	.	TRBJ1-5	TRBD1	TGTGCCAGCAGCGGACAGGGGAGCAATCAGCCCCAGCATTTT	CASSGQGSNQPQHF
TRBV19	.	TRBJ1-5	.	TGTGCCAGTAGTATAATGTTCGCAGGGGGCAATCAGCCCCAGCATTTT	CASSIMFAGGNQPQHF
TRBV30	.	TRBJ1-1	TRBD1	TGTGCCTGGAGTGCCGTCAGGGGGCTAATGAACACTGAAGCTTTCTTT	CAWSAVRGLMNTEAFF
TRBV7-9	.	TRBJ1-6	.	TGTGCCAGCAGCGGCGGAGATTCACCCCTCCACTTT	CASSGGDSPLHF
TRBV18	once	TRBJ1-4	TRBD1	TGTGCCAGCTCACCCCCGGGACAGGGAAATGAAAAACTGTTTTTT	CASSPPGQGNEKLFF
TRBV11-2	.	TRBJ2-5	.	TGTGCCAGCAGCCCCTCCCTTACTAGTAAAGAGACCCAGTACTTC	CASSPSLTSKETQYF
TRBV14	.	TRBJ2-2	.	TGTGCCAGCAGCCAGGCGCCCTTAATTCTGCGGGGGCCTTACACCGGGGAGCTGTTTTTT	CASSQAPLILRGPYTGELFF
TRBV6-5	once	TRBJ1-2	.	TGTGCCAGCAGTCTGACCGGGACACTTTATGGCTACACCTTC	CASSLTGTLYGYTF
TRBV18	.	TRBJ1-5	TRBD1	TGTGCCAGCTCACCTCAGACAGGGAATCAGCCCCAGCATTTT	CASSPQTGNQPQHF
TRBV9	.	TRBJ2-3	TRBD2	TGTGCCAGCAGCGTAGGTGGGGGGGACGCCACAGATACGCAGTATTTT	CASSVGGGDATDTQYF
TRBV28	.	TRBJ2-1	.	TGTGCCAGCAGCCCAGACAGTAAAGCGTGGGGCAATGAGCAGTTCTTC	CASSPDSKAWGNEQFF
TRBV6-6	.	TRBJ2-5	.	TGTGCCAGCAGTTTTCTAGCGACCCAAGAGACCCAGTACTTC	CASSFLATQETQYF
TRBV6-4	many	TRBJ2-2	TRBD1	TGTGCCAGCAGTACCGGGACAGACACCGGGGAGCTGTTTTTT	CASSTGTDTGELFF
TRBV28	.	TRBJ1-5	TRBD1	TGTGCCAGCAGTTTATACGGACAGGGGTACCAGCCCCAGCATTTT	CASSLYGQGYQPQHF
TRBV6-6	.	TRBJ1-1	.	TGTGCCAGCAGGGCTTCGCCTGTAAACACTGAAGCTTTCTTT	CASRASPVNTEAFF
TRBV6-1	.	TRBJ1-1	.	TGTGCCAGCAGTGAGAATACGGTGAACACTGAAGCTTTCTTT	CASSENTVNTEAFF
TRBV6-5	.	TRBJ1-2	TRBD1	TGTGCCAGCAGAATGACAGGGTCATACTATGGCTACACCTTC	CASRMTGSYYGYTF
TRBV6-5	once	TRBJ1-1	.	TGTGCCAGCGTCGGACAGTATGAAGCTTTCTTT	CASVGQYEAFF
TRBV29-1	.	TRBJ2-3	TRBD2	TGCAGCGTCCGGACTAGCGGATCAGATACGCAGTATTTT	CSVRTSGSDTQYF
TRBV2	.	TRBJ2-3	.	TGTGCCAGCAGCTACACAGATACGCAGTATTTT	CASSYTDTQYF
TRBV4-3	.	TRBJ2-1	TRBD1	TGCGCCAGCAGCCAAGATAGATTAGGACAGGGGTCGGTTGAGCAGTTCTTC	CASSQDRLGQGSVEQFF
TRBV3-1/TRBV3-2	.	TRBJ2-7	.	TGTGCCAGCAGCCAAGACATAAGTAGCTCCTACGAGCAGTACTTC	CASSQDISSSYEQYF
TRBV6-4	medium-sized	TRBJ1-1	.	TGTGCCAGCAGGGCCACTTTGGAGGGTGGCGAAGCTTTCTTT	CASRATLEGGEAFF
TRBV2	few	TRBJ1-4	TRBD1	TGTGCCAGCACTGGGACAGGGGGCCAAGGTGAAAAACTGTTTTTT	CASTGTGGQGEKLFF
TRBV7-6	.	TRBJ1-1	.	TGTGCCAGCAGCTTAGAGGGGGGGACTGAAGCTTTCTTT	CASSLEGGTEAFF
TRBV12-3/TRBV12-4	few	TRBJ1-2	.	TGTGCCAGCACCTCAGGGGTCCTATATGGCTACACCTTC	CASTSGVLYGYTF
TRBV5-5	.	TRBJ1-1	TRBD1	TGTGCCAGCAGCTTGGATTGGACAGGGGGTAACACTGAAGCTTTCTTT	CASSLDWTGGNTEAFF
TRBV6-5	.	TRBJ1-1	.	TGTGCCAGCAGTCACCTGGGGGGGCTGAGCACTGAAGCTTTCTTT	CASSHLGGLSTEAFF
TRBV6-5	.	TRBJ1-3	.	TGTGCCAGCAGTTACTCCCCGGGAAACTCTGGAAACACCATATATTTT	CASSYSPGNSGNTIYF
TRBV2	once	TRBJ1-1	TRBD1	TGTGCCAGCAGTTCACAGGGGATGAACACTGAAGCTTTCTTT	CASSSQGMNTEAFF
TRBV29-1	.	TRBJ1-1	.	TGCAGCGTTATTGGGCTGAACACTGAAGCTTTCTTT	CSVIGLNTEAFF
TRBV3-1/TRBV3-2	.	TRBJ1-2	.	TGTGCCAGCAGCCAAGTATTCGTCCGGGACACCCTAAGGGGCTACACCTTC	CASSQVFVRDTLRGYTF
TRBV27	.	TRBJ1-4	.	TGTGCCAGCAAATTAGTTAGAGGGAATAACGAAAAACTGTTTTTT	CASKLVRGNNEKLFF
TRBV6-5	.	TRBJ1-3	.	TGTGCCAGCAGTTACTCGAAAAGGGGTAACACCATATATTTT	CASSYSKRGNTIYF
TRBV9	.	TRBJ1-5	.	TGTGCCAGCACGTGGGGAGTTGATCAGCCCCAGCATTTT	CASTWGVDQPQHF
TRBV2	.	TRBJ2-7	TRBD2	TGTGCCAGCAGTGAAACTAGCGGGGGGGCCTATCTCCTCGAGCAGTACTTC	CASSETSGGAYLLEQYF
TRBV13	once	TRBJ2-7	TRBD1	TGTGCCAGCAGCTTGTACAGGACAGGGGAAGACGAGCAGTACTTC	CASSLYRTGEDEQYF
TRBV11-3	.	TRBJ1-6	.	TGTGCCAGCAGCGCATCCTCCCCCAGTAATTCACCCCTCCACTTT	CASSASSPSNSPLHF
TRBV2	.	TRBJ1-3	.	TGTGCCAGCAGGAGATTCACAGGCCCCTCTGGAAACACCATATATTTT	CASRRFTGPSGNTIYF
TRBV3-1/TRBV3-2	once	TRBJ1-5	TRBD1	TGTGCCAGCAGCTCACAGGGGGTGAGCAATCAGCCCCAGCATTTT	CASSSQGVSNQPQHF
TRBV3-1/TRBV3-2	few	TRBJ2-3	.	TGTGCCAGCAGCCATCTGAAGACATCCACAGATACGCAGTATTTT	CASSHLKTSTDTQYF
TRBV19	.	TRBJ1-5	.	TGTGCCAGTAGTATAGATATGGGGGCACAGCAGCCCCAGCATTTT	CASSIDMGAQQPQHF
TRBV28	.	TRBJ1-5	.	TGTGCCAGCAGTTTATTTGGGGCCGTACAGCCCCAGCATTTT	CASSLFGAVQPQHF